This T cell receptor beta chain was found in a study of T cell responses to AZD1222 COVID-19 vaccine. Study as a whole: Second doses were pooled across both intervals (about 4 or about 12 weeks). Overall study results and limits: CD4 TCRs covered the whole spike, strongest at regions 160-218 and 743-854. At study baseline, merely five or six AZD1222 recipients were seropositive.

Germline CDR1 is KGHDR and CDR2 is SFDVKD. This CDR3 comprises 15 residues. Trimming took off 6 bases at V and 3 bases at J, with 15 bases between the two ends. The table came from immunoSEQ multiplex PCR; TCRdb's copy has only in-frame clones and leaves some out. The sample records 150,000 or so clones, around 90% being singletons. In the case of this clone: Its specificity is unknown.

The TCR comes from an adult in good health. The chain has TRBV24-1 and TRBJ2-3; no reliable D call. This sample comprised peripheral blood, obtained on day 0 of AZD1222 vaccination. The CDR3 DNA reads as TGTGCCACCAGTACGACTTCACCTCCTACAGATACGCAGTATTTT. Its translation: CATSTTSPPTDTQYF.